Below are 24 T cell receptor beta chains sequenced from a single sample in a study of T cells in women clearing cervical HPV infection. Assay: immunoSEQ multiplex PCR; the TCRdb copy retains only in-frame clones and omits some. The repertoire table contains roughly 20,000 clones. Sequencing was performed on blood buffy coat. These receptors came from a woman between 18 and 75 years old with a cervical HPV16 infection that either progressed to CIN3+ or cleared (not recorded which).

Comment on this clone: The CDR3 end is not reached by the read, which stops 3 residues before it; the germline J gene fills it in. The rearrangement links TRBV30 to TRBJ2-1, with TRBD1 identical over 7 bases. In germline, CDR1 is GTSNPN, CDR2 SVGIG (reference sequence). The CDR3 runs 16 residues. V shed 0 bases and J 0 bases; nucleotides not matched to a gene: 5. The CDR3 DNA, read in part, is TGTGCCTGGAGTGTACGAGGGGGCAGCTCCTACAATGAG. Protein: CAWSVRGGSSYNE. In full, the CDR3 is CAWSVRGGSSYNEQFF.

Of note for this clone: The CDR3 is cut off 3 residues early in the read; its end comes from the germline J gene. The rearrangement uses TRBV2 and TRBJ1-3; 8 nucleotides align to TRBD1. Germline V gene data show CDR1 as SNHLY and CDR2 as FYNNEI. CDR3 size: 16 residues. Losses at the gene ends were 5 bases for V and 1 base for J; bases not matched to a gene: 7. The part of the CDR3 DNA that was read is TGTGCCAGCAGTACCTCAGGGGGCGCTTCTGGAAACACC. This codes for CASSTSGGASGNT. The whole CDR3 sequence reads CASSTSGGASGNTIYF.

CDR3 DNA, as far as it was read: TGTGCCAGCAGTTTGCGACAGGTAGACTACGAG. Amino acid sequence: CASSLRQVDYE. The whole CDR3 reads CASSLRQVDYEQYF. This sequence joins TRBV27 and TRBJ2-7, with D possibly TRBD1 on 6 matching bases. The observed sequence ends 3 residues before the CDR3 terminus, with the missing tail filled in from the germline J gene. CDR3 size: 14 residues. The germline V and J ends were trimmed by 3 bases and 3 bases, with 12 bases remaining between them. The germline CDR1 and CDR2 sequences are MNHEY and SMNVEV (reference sequence).

Note on this clone: The sequenced fragment ends 3 residues before the CDR3 boundary, so the rest is inferred from the germline J gene. V gene TRBV10-1 combines with J gene TRBJ2-5; D may be TRBD1 (6 bases). The germline gives CDR1 WNHNN, CDR2 SYGVQD (reference sequence). V lost 6 bases and J lost 1, with 9 bases in between. There are 13 residues in the CDR3. Incomplete CDR3 DNA: TGCGCCAGCAGGGGACAACTCCAAGAGACC. This gives the protein CASRGQLQET. The complete CDR3 sequence is CASRGQLQETQYF.

For this clone: The read falls 3 residues short of the CDR3 end, and the missing part is taken from the germline J gene. Other DNA sequences in the sample encode the same CDR3. The chain has TRBV7-9 and TRBJ1-5; D is unresolved. Trimming took off 2 bases at V and 4 bases at J, with 6 bases between the two ends. CDR3 length: 13 amino acids. CDR1 is SEHNR and CDR2 is FQNEAQ in the germline V gene (reference sequence). CDR3 DNA, as far as it was read: TGTGCCAGCAGCTTATCCGTAAATCAGCCC. It yields the protein CASSLSVNQP. The entire CDR3 reads CASSLSVNQPQHF.

To note about this clone: With the read ending 3 residues before the CDR3 end, the germline J gene is used to fill in that end. The chain couples TRBV18 to TRBJ2-7; a possible D gene is TRBD1 (5 bases). Germline lookup yields CDR1 KGHSH and CDR2 LQKENI. The CDR3 covers 15 residues. Trimming shortened V by 3 bases and J by 2 bases, and 14 bases separated the two germline ends. CDR3 sequence: CASSPKSTGPYEQYF. The DNA read from the CDR3 is TGTGCCAGCTCACCTAAAAGCACAGGACCCTACGAG.

Details on this clone: The CDR3 end falls 3 residues outside the read, so it is completed with the germline J gene. V and J are TRBV18 and TRBJ1-1, with no clear D. Deletions cut 5 bases from V and 3 bases from J, with 13 bases between. CDR3 length: 14 amino acids. Germline V gene data show CDR1 as KGHSH and CDR2 as LQKENI. The CDR3 spells CASSTLVGDTEAFF. The CDR3 DNA, read in part, is TGTGCCAGCTCAACCCTCGTCGGGGACACTGAA.

Notes on this clone: The sequenced fragment ends 3 residues before the CDR3 boundary, so the rest is inferred from the germline J gene. V gene TRBV10-3 combines with J gene TRBJ1-6; D unclear. The CDR3 has 13 amino acids. Trimming stripped 3 bases from V and 9 bases from J, with 9 bases between. Germline CDR1 is ENHRY and CDR2 is SYGVKD. The CDR3 DNA, read in part, is TGTGCCATCAGTGAAACAGAGATTTCACCC. Translation: CAISETEISP. The CDR3, in full, reads CAISETEISPLHF.

Comments on this clone: Read coverage stops 3 residues before the CDR3 terminus; the germline J gene supplies the remainder. This chain joins TRBV20-1 and TRBJ1-1, with a tentative D call TRBD1 (6 bases). V was cut by 2 bases and J by 3 bases, with 13 bases left in between. The CDR3 runs 14 residues. Germline V gives CDR1 DFQATT, CDR2 SNEGSKA (reference sequence). CDR3 sequence reads: CSARRGGVDTEAFF. Incomplete CDR3 DNA: TGCAGTGCTAGAAGGGGGGGGGTTGACACTGAA.

With respect to this clone: Read data end 3 residues before the CDR3 end; the end is taken from the germline J gene. The chain recombines TRBV20-1 with TRBJ1-2; D might be TRBD1 (6 bases). Germline V gene lookup returns CDR1 DFQATT and CDR2 SNEGSKA (reference sequence). The CDR3 runs to 14 residues. CDR3 DNA, as far as it was read: TGCAGTGCTAGAGGGCAGGCGGGGGCACTGGGC. It specifies CSARGQAGALG. The full CDR3 sequence reads CSARGQAGALGYTF.

To note about this clone: The read ends 3 residues early relative to the CDR3; the germline J gene fills the gap. This chain connects TRBV5-6 to TRBJ2-7; TRBD1 is a possible D gene (5 bases). Trimming took off 4 bases at V and 4 bases at J, with 12 bases between the two ends. Germline CDR1 reads SGHDT; CDR2 reads YYEEEE. The CDR3 totals 13 residues. The covered CDR3 bases are TGTGCCAGCAGCCATTTCTCAGGGTACGAG. This gives the protein CASSHFSGYE. The complete CDR3 protein is CASSHFSGYEQYF.

Details on this clone: The read ends 3 residues early relative to the CDR3; the germline J gene fills the gap. The chain carries TRBV28 and TRBJ1-2, with a possible D match to TRBD1 (6 bases). V dropped 5 bases and J dropped 4 bases, with 14 bases sitting between them. Germline values: CDR1 MDHEN, CDR2 SYDVKM. CDR3 size: 14 residues. The sequenced CDR3 bases are TGTGCCAGCAGTAGAGCGGGGGGCGGCTATGGC. Amino acid sequence: CASSRAGGGYG. The whole CDR3 sequence is CASSRAGGGYGYTF.

Note on this clone: The CDR3 goes on 3 residues after the read ends, and that part is filled in from the germline J gene. The V and J genes are TRBV7-2 and TRBJ2-7; 7 bases are shared with TRBD2. V gave up 8 bases and J gave up 2 bases; unmatched junction bases: 6. The CDR3 consists of 13 residues. Germline V gene data show CDR1 as SGHTA and CDR2 as FQGNSA. Incomplete CDR3 DNA: TGTGCCAGCTGGGACCGGGGGGCCTACGAG. It specifies CASWDRGAYE. The CDR3 in full is CASWDRGAYEQYF.

As for this clone: Coverage ceases 3 residues before the CDR3 finishes, and the germline J gene fills in the end. This chain joins TRBV18 and TRBJ1-1, with 8 positions matching TRBD1. From germline, CDR1 is KGHSH and CDR2 LQKENI. The CDR3 runs 15 residues. The part of the CDR3 DNA that was read is TGTGCCAGCTCACCCACCCTGAACCGGGACAGGGAA. Its translation: CASSPTLNRDRE. The full CDR3 sequence reads CASSPTLNRDREAFF.

Of note for this clone: The read finishes 3 residues shy of the CDR3 end, and the germline J gene is used to complete it. The rearrangement joins TRBV2 to TRBJ2-7; 9 nucleotides agree with TRBD2. CDR3 length: 15 amino acids. From germline, CDR1 is SNHLY and CDR2 FYNNEI. Trimming at V came to 5 bases and at J to 6 bases, leaving 11 bases not matched to a gene. The CDR3 reads CASSNGGGGAGEQYF. CDR3 DNA, as far as it was read: TGTGCCAGCAGTAACGGCGGCGGGGGGGCCGGCGAG.

According to its frequency, this clone is medium-sized (0.01 to 0.1%). The CDR3 is cut off 3 residues early in the read; its end comes from the germline J gene. J is TRBJ1-6 and V is TRBV5-4; no firm D call. V gave up 2 bases and J gave up 8 bases, with 5 bases separating them. CDR1 is SGHNT, CDR2 YYREEE, per germline (reference sequence). The CDR3 is made up of 12 amino acids. The CDR3 sequence is CASSFPYSPLHF. The DNA read from the CDR3 is TGTGCCAGCAGCTTCCCCTATTCACCC.

Measured by frequency, this clone is medium-sized. The sequenced CDR3 bases are TGCAGCGTTGGCCCAGGCCGGGGGACTGAA. Protein product: CSVGPGRGTE. The full CDR3 protein reads CSVGPGRGTEAFF. V usage is TRBV29-1 and J usage is TRBJ1-1; perhaps TRBD1 as D (5 bases). The CDR3 goes on 3 residues after the read ends, and that part is filled in from the germline J gene. Germline CDR1 SQVTM, CDR2 ANQGSEA. Trimming removed 4 bases from V and 5 bases from J, with 14 bases in between. This CDR3 is built from 13 residues. Drawing the rest from reference TRBV29-1 and TRBJ1-1, the complete variable domain is SAVISQKPSRDICQRGTSLTIQCQVDSQVTMMFWYRQQPGQSLTLIATANQGSEATYESGFVIDKFPISRPNLTFSTLTVSNMSPEDSSIYLCSVGPGRGTEAFFGQGTRLTVV.

On this clone: The CDR3 end is not reached by the read, which stops 3 residues before it; the germline J gene fills it in. The chain employs TRBV18 and TRBJ1-1; D is unclear. Trimming took 3 bases from V and 1 from J, leaving 6 bases between them. Germline V gives CDR1 KGHSH, CDR2 LQKENI. The CDR3 has 13 amino acids. CDR3 residues: CASSPERNTEAFF. The CDR3 DNA, read in part, is TGTGCCAGCTCACCCGAGCGGAACACTGAA.

Worth noting for this clone: The read terminates 3 residues before the CDR3 end, so the remaining end is supplied by the germline J gene. The chain has TRBV19 and TRBJ2-5; a possible D gene is TRBD2 (6 bases). Trimming took 5 bases from V and 4 from J, leaving 17 bases between them. Germline V gives CDR1 LNHDA, CDR2 SQIVND (reference sequence). The CDR3 extends over 15 amino acids. The covered CDR3 bases are TGTGCCAGTAGTCCGTCTAGCGTTGTCCCAGAGACC. This codes for CASSPSSVVPET. The complete CDR3 protein is CASSPSSVVPETQYF.

As for this clone: The CDR3 end lies 3 residues beyond the end of the read and is filled in from the germline J gene. The chain joins TRBV19 to TRBJ1-2; D might be TRBD1 (5 bases). The V gene's germline CDR1 is LNHDA and CDR2 SQIVND (reference sequence). The CDR3 contains 14 residues. V lost 4 bases and J lost 6, with 15 bases in between. This chain's CDR3 is CASSTGHSGNGYTF. The CDR3 DNA, read in part, is TGTGCCAGTAGTACTGGACACTCTGGGAATGGC.

Worth noting for this clone: Coverage ceases 3 residues before the CDR3 finishes, and the germline J gene fills in the end. The chain carries TRBV10-2 and TRBJ1-4; 8 bases line up with TRBD1. The CDR3 has 15 residues. The V gene's germline CDR1 is WSHSY and CDR2 SAAADI. Partial CDR3 DNA: TGCGCCAGCAGCCCCCACGAGGACAGGGCTGAGAAA. This sequence encodes CASSPHEDRAEK. The whole CDR3 reads CASSPHEDRAEKLFF.

In regard to this clone: The observed sequence ends 3 residues before the CDR3 terminus, with the missing tail filled in from the germline J gene. The V and J genes are TRBV12-3 or TRBV12-4 and TRBJ1-2; 9 positions agree with TRBD1. The CDR3 length is 14 residues. The DNA read from the CDR3 is TGTGCCAGCAGTTACACCGGGACAGGGATCGGC. The encoded protein is CASSYTGTGIG. The full CDR3 sequence reads CASSYTGTGIGYTF.

Notes on this clone: Read data end 3 residues before the CDR3 end; the end is taken from the germline J gene. The rearrangement links TRBV12-3 or TRBV12-4 to TRBJ2-2, with 9 bases matching TRBD1. The CDR3 contains 16 residues. V shed 3 bases, J shed 7 bases, and the junction held 9 bases outside the gene matches. The sequenced CDR3 bases are TGTGCCAGCAGTTTGGACAGGGGCGGTGCTGGCGGGGAG. Its protein is CASSLDRGGAGGE. The CDR3 in its entirety is CASSLDRGGAGGELFF.

A word on this clone: The read ends 3 residues shy of where the CDR3 ends; the end is completed using the germline J gene. The V gene is TRBV7-2, the J gene TRBJ2-1, with D perhaps TRBD1 (6 bases). Germline-derived CDR1 and CDR2 are SGHTA and FQGNSA. This CDR3 comprises 15 residues. V gave up 2 bases and J gave up 7 bases, with 15 bases separating them. The covered CDR3 bases are TGTGCCAGCAGCTTAAAGGGGGTTAACTCGAATGAG. Protein: CASSLKGVNSNE. Given in full, the CDR3 is CASSLKGVNSNEQFF. The whole variable domain, filled in from reference TRBV7-2 and TRBJ2-1, reads GAGVSQSPSNKVTEKGKDVELRCDPISGHTALYWYRQSLGQGLEFLIYFQGNSAPDKSGLPSDRFSAERTGGSVSTLTIQRTQQEDSAVYLCASSLKGVNSNEQFFGPGTRLTVL.